These 21 T cell receptor beta chains share one sample of origin, sequenced in a study of a mutant IDH1 vaccine in newly diagnosed glioma. Time point reported: week 47, end of study. One vaccine dose held 300 ug of mutant IDH1 20-mer peptide and came with topical imiquimod. For these receptors, no antigen is known. Libraries were prepared by immunoSEQ multiplex PCR; TCRdb keeps only in-frame clonotypes and omits some of them. The top ten clones hold roughly 2.8% of a sample with approximately 21,000 clones, approximately 81% of them seen once. The sample was PBMCs, taken from a glioma patient whose treatment included an IDH1 peptide vaccine. The source is a man aged 40-50 years with glioma.

In its sample, this clone was seen once. The chain is built from TRBV7-9 and TRBJ1-2; D is perhaps TRBD1 (6 bases). The CDR3 has 13 amino acids. Trimming removed 5 bases at V and 4 bases at J, with 11 bases between. Germline CDR1 SEHNR, CDR2 FQNEAQ (reference sequence). CDR3 region: CASSIGQLYGYTF. In DNA, the CDR3 is TGTGCCAGCAGCATCGGACAGCTCTATGGCTACACCTTC.

This chain links TRBV4-3 with TRBJ2-7; D is tentatively TRBD1 or TRBD2 (5 bases each). Germline CDR1 reads LGHNA; CDR2 reads YSLEER. This CDR3 comprises 16 residues. V was cut by 0 bases and J by 4 bases, with 16 bases left in between. CDR3 residues: CASSQDQQSGPYEQYF. The CDR3 nucleotides are TGCGCCAGCAGCCAAGATCAGCAATCGGGACCGTACGAGCAGTACTTC.

This clone appeared a single time. V usage is TRBV5-1 and J usage is TRBJ2-7; no firm D call. This CDR3 comprises 12 residues. Between the trimmed V and J ends, which lost 2 bases and 1 base, there was a span of 4 bases. Germline V gene lookup returns CDR1 SGHRS and CDR2 YFSETQ. In DNA form, the CDR3 reads TGCGCCAGCAGCTTCGCGTCCTACGAGCAGTACTTC. It is translated as CASSFASYEQYF. Together with reference TRBV5-1 and TRBJ2-7, the CDR3 gives the full variable domain: KAGVTQTPRYLIKTRGQQVTLSCSPISGHRSVSWYQQTPGQGLQFLFEYFSETQRNKGNFPGRFSGRQFSNSRSEMNVSTLELGDSALYLCASSFASYEQYFGPGTRLTVT.

This clone was detected a few times. V and J are TRBV5-4 and TRBJ1-2; D possibly corresponds to TRBD1 (5 bases). The germline V and J ends were trimmed by 5 bases and 5 bases, with 16 bases remaining between them. The CDR3 sequence is 14 residues long. The germline V gene encodes CDR1 SGHNT and CDR2 YYREEE (reference sequence). As DNA, the CDR3 is TGTGCCAGCAGGGAGGGGCTCCGGGGATATGGCTACACCTTC. Translation: CASREGLRGYGYTF.

This clone was detected only once. The chain couples TRBV7-8 to TRBJ2-2, with D unclear. V was trimmed by 5 bases and J by 4 bases, leaving 14 bases between them. This CDR3 contains 15 residues. Germline assignment: CDR1 SGHVS and CDR2 FQNEAQ. CDR3 protein: CASSQGSGGTGELFF. CDR3 sequence (DNA): TGTGCCAGCAGCCAAGGCTCGGGTGGCACCGGGGAGCTGTTTTTT. The full variable domain, completed using reference TRBV7-8 and TRBJ2-2, is GAGVSQSPRYKVAKRGQDVALRCDPISGHVSLFWYQQALGQGPEFLTYFQNEAQLDKSGLPSDRFFAERPEGSVSTLKIQRTQQEDSAVYLCASSQGSGGTGELFFGEGSRLTVL.

V gene TRBV7-9 combines with J gene TRBJ2-5, with D possibly matching TRBD2 (5 bases). The V and J ends lost 3 bases and 3 bases respectively, with 5 bases between them. The CDR3 sequence is 12 residues long. The germline CDR1 and CDR2 sequences are SEHNR and FQNEAQ (reference sequence). The CDR3 sequence: CASSFGEETQYF. The CDR3 nucleotides are TGTGCCAGCAGCTTCGGGGAAGAGACCCAGTACTTC.

V and J are TRBV6-1 and TRBJ1-2, with D maybe TRBD1 (5 bases). V was clipped by 4 bases and J by 12 bases, with 15 bases between them. Germline V gene data show CDR1 as MNHNS and CDR2 as SASEGT. This CDR3 contains 12 residues. In DNA form, the CDR3 reads TGTGCCAGCAGTGTGGGCAGGGATAAACACACCTTC. Its protein is CASSVGRDKHTF.

This clone appeared a few times. This chain joins TRBV27 and TRBJ2-1; 10 positions match TRBD2. Germline V gives CDR1 MNHEY, CDR2 SMNVEV (reference sequence). The V segment lost 4 bases and the J segment 2 bases; nucleotides outside the gene matches: 5. The CDR3 loop spans 16 amino acids. CDR3 in amino acids: CASSSPSGRAYNEQFF. CDR3 sequence (DNA): TGTGCCAGCAGTTCACCGAGCGGGAGGGCCTACAATGAGCAGTTCTTC.

This clone is judged large (0.1 to 1%). V usage is TRBV19 and J usage is TRBJ2-7; no definite D call. V dropped 4 bases and J dropped 4 bases, with 8 bases sitting between them. The length of the CDR3 is 12 residues. The germline V gene encodes CDR1 LNHDA and CDR2 SQIVND (reference sequence). Written as DNA, the CDR3 is TGTGCCAGTAGTAGCAGTGTATACGAGCAGTACTTC. This translates into CASSSSVYEQYF.

The CDR3 coding sequence is TGTGCCAGCAGCTGGGGCCCGTACCAAGAGACCCAGTACTTC. It encodes CASSWGPYQETQYF. V usage is TRBV6-5 and J usage is TRBJ2-5, with D tentatively TRBD1 (5 bases). The CDR3 consists of 14 residues. The ends were cut back, 6 bases at V and 0 bases at J, with 11 bases in the middle. In germline, CDR1 is MNHEY, CDR2 SVGAGI.

This chain links TRBV29-1 with TRBJ2-6; no reliable D call. V lost 4 bases to trimming and J lost 2 bases, with 12 bases between them. Germline CDR1 is SQVTM and CDR2 is ANQGSEA. This CDR3 spans 15 amino acids. CDR3 nucleotides: TGCAGCGTTGTCAGGAAAGGCGCTGGGGCCAACGTCCTGACTTTC. This encodes CSVVRKGAGANVLTF.

The chain joins TRBV6-4 to TRBJ2-3; TRBD1 agrees at 8 bases. J lost 2 bases, V lost 5 bases, and 6 bases had no gene match. Germline V CDR1 and CDR2: MRHNA, SNTAGT. This CDR3 region has 15 residues. The CDR3: CASSRTGTNTDTQYF. CDR3 DNA sequence: TGTGCCAGCAGTCGGACAGGGACCAACACAGATACGCAGTATTTT.

V usage is TRBV2 and J usage is TRBJ1-1, with D possibly matching TRBD1 (5 bases). Germline values: CDR1 SNHLY, CDR2 FYNNEI. CDR3 size: 14 residues. The V and J ends lost 6 bases and 6 bases respectively, with 17 bases between them. The CDR3 DNA sequence: TGTGCCAGCAGCGGTACACAGGTCATGGCTGAAGCTTTCTTT. Translation gives CASSGTQVMAEAFF.

The chain carries TRBV7-9 and TRBJ1-4; D unresolved. Germline V CDR1 and CDR2: SEHNR, FQNEAQ (reference sequence). This CDR3 has 14 residues. V was shortened by 5 bases and J by 4 bases, with 11 bases between the two germline ends. The CDR3 loop is CASSLVQYNEKLFF. In nucleotides, the CDR3 is TGTGCCAGCAGCCTAGTGCAGTATAATGAAAAACTGTTTTTT.

The chain links TRBV25-1 to TRBJ1-3, with 8 bases identical to TRBD1. The trim removed 8 bases at V and 6 bases at J, leaving 6 bases unmatched. Per the germline V gene, CDR1 is MGHDK and CDR2 is SYGVNS. There are 13 residues in the CDR3. The DNA of the CDR3 is TGTGCCAGCGTCCCGGGACAGGAAAACACCATATATTTT. Translated, it gives CASVPGQENTIYF.

The chain couples TRBV4-1 to TRBJ2-2, with D maybe TRBD1 (5 bases). Germline CDR1 MGHRA, CDR2 YSYEKL. The CDR3 covers 18 residues. Trimming took off 3 bases at V and 4 bases at J, with 21 bases between the two ends. CDR3 amino acids: CASSHGQGKLYGTGELFF. The CDR3 bases are TGCGCCAGCAGCCACGGACAAGGTAAATTGTATGGCACCGGGGAGCTGTTTTTT.

This clone was found a few times. The chain recombines TRBV5-1 with TRBJ2-5; D remains unclear. Trimming left V 4 bases short and J 1 base short, with 8 bases between. The V gene's germline CDR1 is SGHRS and CDR2 YFSETQ. The length of the CDR3 is 13 residues. DNA of the CDR3: TGCGCCAGCAGCCCCCTTGGCCAAGAGACCCAGTACTTC. Translated: CASSPLGQETQYF.

The V gene is TRBV2, the J gene TRBJ1-2; TRBD1 is a possible D gene (6 bases). This CDR3 contains 19 residues. The V gene's germline CDR1 is SNHLY and CDR2 FYNNEI. Trimming took off 8 bases at V and 1 base at J, with 29 bases between the two ends. CDR3 sequence: CASVRDLLTGKGDNYGYTF. The DNA for the CDR3 is TGTGCCAGCGTTAGGGATTTATTAACAGGGAAAGGGGATAACTATGGCTACACCTTC.

The chain uses TRBV19 and TRBJ2-2; D is possibly TRBD2 (6 bases). Trimming took off 6 bases at V and 4 bases at J, with 9 bases between the two ends. Germline values: CDR1 LNHDA, CDR2 SQIVND (reference sequence). This CDR3 is built from 13 residues. CDR3 DNA sequence: TGTGCCAGTAGCGGGCGGGGCACCGGGGAGCTGTTTTTT. Translating gives CASSGRGTGELFF.

This chain links TRBV27 with TRBJ2-5, with 7 bases lining up with TRBD2. In germline, CDR1 is MNHEY, CDR2 SMNVEV (reference sequence). Trimming at V came to 7 bases and at J to 4 bases, leaving 6 bases not matched to a gene. The CDR3 runs to 13 residues. CDR3 in amino acids: CASKAGVVETQYF. The CDR3 DNA reads TGTGCCAGCAAGGCGGGAGTTGTAGAGACCCAGTACTTC.

The chain has TRBV19 and TRBJ1-5, with 7 positions matching TRBD1. Germline V CDR1 and CDR2: LNHDA, SQIVND (reference sequence). This CDR3 spans 13 amino acids. Unmatched junction bases numbered 5, after V lost 8 bases and J lost 4 bases. Here the CDR3 DNA reads TGTGCCAGTGAGGACAGGCGAAATCAGCCCCAGCATTTT. It is translated as CASEDRRNQPQHF.